This TCR beta chain was profiled in a study of blood T cells in healthy people across ages. Study conclusions and caveats: Higher naive T cell percentage went strongly together with higher TCR beta diversity.

This clonotype has only a few counts. The antigen remains undetermined. This may be a read error, as it is one base from a much larger clone. The draw of peripheral blood yielded around 10 milliliters from each donor. A minimum of 6 micrograms of total RNA was extracted per sample. Germline assignment: CDR1 SGHTA and CDR2 FQGNSA. The CDR3 is 15 amino acids. The use of a sample-barcoded 5' primer and a J-beta primer mix characterized a second PCR of 7 to 11 cycles. TCRdb re-analysed the 5' RACE reads in MiXCR, keeping a single row per CDR3 protein. Among about 1.6 million distinct CDR3 sequences listed, roughly 30% were seen once.

The source is a woman in her 30s in good health. Material for sequencing was blood. The chain has TRBV7-2 and TRBJ2-1, with D perhaps matching TRBD1 or TRBD2 (5 bases each). The DNA end is a closer match to TRBJ2-7, so the J assignment may be wrong. CDR3 sequence reads: CASTTWGSSYNEQYF. The CDR3, as DNA: TGTGCCAGCACCACGTGGGGGTCGTCCTACAATGAGCAGTACTTC.